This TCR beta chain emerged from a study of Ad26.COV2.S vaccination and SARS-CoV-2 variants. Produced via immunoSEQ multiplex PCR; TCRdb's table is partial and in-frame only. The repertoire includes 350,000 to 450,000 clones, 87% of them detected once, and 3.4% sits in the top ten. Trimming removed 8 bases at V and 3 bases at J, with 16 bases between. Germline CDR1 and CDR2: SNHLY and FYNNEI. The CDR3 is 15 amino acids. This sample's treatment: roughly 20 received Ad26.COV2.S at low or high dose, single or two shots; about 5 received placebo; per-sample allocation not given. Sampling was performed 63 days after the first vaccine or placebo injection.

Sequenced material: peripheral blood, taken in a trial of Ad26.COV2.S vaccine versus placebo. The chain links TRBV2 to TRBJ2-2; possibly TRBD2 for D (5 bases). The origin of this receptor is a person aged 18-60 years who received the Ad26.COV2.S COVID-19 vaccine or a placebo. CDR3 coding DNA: TGTGCCAGCCGAAGGGATCTAGCCGACACCGGGGAGCTGTTTTTT. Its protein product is CASRRDLADTGELFF.